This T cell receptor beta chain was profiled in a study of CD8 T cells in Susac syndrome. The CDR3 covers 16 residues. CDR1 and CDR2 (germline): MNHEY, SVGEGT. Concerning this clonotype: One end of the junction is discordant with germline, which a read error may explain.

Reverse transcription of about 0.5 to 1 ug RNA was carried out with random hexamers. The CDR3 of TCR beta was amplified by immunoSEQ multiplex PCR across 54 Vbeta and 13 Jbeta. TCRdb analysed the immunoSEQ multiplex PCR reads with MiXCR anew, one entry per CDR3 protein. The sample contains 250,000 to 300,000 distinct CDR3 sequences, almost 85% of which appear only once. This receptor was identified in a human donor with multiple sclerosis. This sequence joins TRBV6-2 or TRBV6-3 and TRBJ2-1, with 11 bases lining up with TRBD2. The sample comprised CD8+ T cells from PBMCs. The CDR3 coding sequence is TGTGCCAGCAGTTACTCGAGTCTAGCGGGAGGTAATGAGCAGCTCTTC. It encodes CASSYSSLAGGNEQLF.